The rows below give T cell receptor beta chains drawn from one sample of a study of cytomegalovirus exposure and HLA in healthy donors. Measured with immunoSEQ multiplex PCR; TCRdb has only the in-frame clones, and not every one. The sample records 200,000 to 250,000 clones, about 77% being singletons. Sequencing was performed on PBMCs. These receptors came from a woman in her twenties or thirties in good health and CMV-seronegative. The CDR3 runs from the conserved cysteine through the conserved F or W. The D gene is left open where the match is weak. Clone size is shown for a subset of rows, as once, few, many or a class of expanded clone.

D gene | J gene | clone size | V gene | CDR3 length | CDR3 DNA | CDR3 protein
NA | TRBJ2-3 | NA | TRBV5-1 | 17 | TGCGCCAGCAGCTTTGTAGCGGGACAGCGGATCACAGATACGCAGTATTTT | CASSFVAGQRITDTQYF
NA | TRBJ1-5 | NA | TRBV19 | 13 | TGTGCCAGTACCCCCACAGTCAATCAGCCCCAGCATTTT | CASTPTVNQPQHF
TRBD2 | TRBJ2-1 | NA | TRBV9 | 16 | TGTGCCAGCAGCGTAGGTATCCTAGCGGGAGAGGATGAGCAGTTCTTC | CASSVGILAGEDEQFF
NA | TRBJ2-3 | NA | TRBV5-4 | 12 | TGTGCCAGCAGCGTGCTCGAGGGTCAGCAGTATTTT | CASSVLEGQQYF
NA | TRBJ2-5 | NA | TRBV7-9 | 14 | TGTGCCAGCAGCTCCCGACTAGGGCCAGAGACCCAGTACTTC | CASSSRLGPETQYF
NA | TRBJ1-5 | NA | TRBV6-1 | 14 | TGTGCCAGCAGCCAGGGCAACCGCGATCAGCCCCAGCATTTT | CASSQGNRDQPQHF
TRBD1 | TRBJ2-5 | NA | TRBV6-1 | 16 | TGTGCCAGCAGTGAAGGGTTAGGACAGGGGCAAGAGACCCAGTACTTC | CASSEGLGQGQETQYF
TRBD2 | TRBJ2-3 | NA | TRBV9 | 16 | TGTGCCAGCAGCGCTGGACTAGCGGCCTTCCACGATACGCAGTATTTT | CASSAGLAAFHDTQYF
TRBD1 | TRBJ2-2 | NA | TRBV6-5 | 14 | TGTGCCAGCAGATCTCCAGGGGGCAGCGGGGAGCTGTTTTTT | CASRSPGGSGELFF
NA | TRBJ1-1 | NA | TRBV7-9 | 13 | TGTGCCAGCAGCTTGGGGACACCTACTGAAGCTTTCTTT | CASSLGTPTEAFF
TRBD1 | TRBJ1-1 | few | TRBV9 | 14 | TGTGCCAGCAGCCCCCGACAGGGGATGACTGAAGCTTTCTTT | CASSPRQGMTEAFF
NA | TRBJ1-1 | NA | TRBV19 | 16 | TGTGCCAGTAGTATGTATACACAGGGAGGGGACACTGAAGCTTTCTTT | CASSMYTQGGDTEAFF
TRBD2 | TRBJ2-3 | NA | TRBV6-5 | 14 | TGTGCCAGTCGGGCGGGGGGGCCATTGGATACGCAGTATTTT | CASRAGGPLDTQYF
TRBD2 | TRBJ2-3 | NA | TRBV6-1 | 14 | TGTGCCAGCGAAGCGGGGGATCACACAGATACGCAGTATTTT | CASEAGDHTDTQYF
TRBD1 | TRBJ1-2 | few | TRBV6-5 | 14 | TGTGCCAGCATTTCCTACAGGGGTAGCTATGGCTACACCTTC | CASISYRGSYGYTF
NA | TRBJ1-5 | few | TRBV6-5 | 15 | TGTGCCAGCAGAGACGTAGGGGGAAGCAATCAGCCCCAGCATTTT | CASRDVGGSNQPQHF
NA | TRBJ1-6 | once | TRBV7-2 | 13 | TGTGCCAGCAGCCCCGTTAATAATTCACCCCTCCACTTT | CASSPVNNSPLHF
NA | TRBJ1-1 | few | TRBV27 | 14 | TGTGCCAGCAGACTACAGGGAGCGAACACTGAAGCTTTCTTT | CASRLQGANTEAFF
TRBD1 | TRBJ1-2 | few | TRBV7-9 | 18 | TGTGCCAGCAGCACAAGGGGGACAGGGGTTCCTGGGGGCTATGGCTACACCTTC | CASSTRGTGVPGGYGYTF
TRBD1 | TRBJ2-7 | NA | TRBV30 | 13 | TGTGCCTGGAGTGACGGGACAGGGACCGAGCAGTACTTC | CAWSDGTGTEQYF
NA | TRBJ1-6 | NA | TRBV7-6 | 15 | TGTGCCAGCAGCTTAGCAATGAGCTTAAATTCACCCCTCCACTTT | CASSLAMSLNSPLHF
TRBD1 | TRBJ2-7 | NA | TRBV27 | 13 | TGTGCCAGCAGGGACAGGGGGTTCTACGAGCAGTACTTC | CASRDRGFYEQYF
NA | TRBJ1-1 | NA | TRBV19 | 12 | TGTGCCAGTCATGGGGGGGAGGCTGAAGCTTTCTTT | CASHGGEAEAFF
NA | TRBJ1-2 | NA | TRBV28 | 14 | TGTGCCAGCAGTCCCGGGAGTCCTAACTATGGCTACACCTTC | CASSPGSPNYGYTF
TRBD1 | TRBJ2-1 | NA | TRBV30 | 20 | TGTGCCTGGAGTGTACGGGGACAGGGGCCCGAAACGCTCTCCTACAATGAGCAGTTCTTC | CAWSVRGQGPETLSYNEQFF
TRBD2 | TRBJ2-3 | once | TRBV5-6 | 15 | TGTGCCAACAGCTATCGGGGGGGCGTTGCAGATACGCAGTATTTT | CANSYRGGVADTQYF
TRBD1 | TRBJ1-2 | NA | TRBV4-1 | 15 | TGCGCCAGCAGCCTCGGGACAGGGCTTAACTATGGCTACACCTTC | CASSLGTGLNYGYTF
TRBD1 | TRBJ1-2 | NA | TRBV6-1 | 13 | TGTGCCAGCAGTGAGGAACAGGGGCTCTCCTACACCTTC | CASSEEQGLSYTF